The clone carrying this TCR beta chain was found once. The CDR3 is 15 amino acids. Germline CDR1 is MNHEY and CDR2 is SMNVEV (reference sequence). Trimming took off 2 bases at V and 0 bases at J, with 10 bases between the two ends. This sample is part of a study of control samples from healthy donors and cancer patients. Some clones are missing from TCRdb's copy, which holds only in-frame ones; the method was immunoSEQ multiplex PCR. The sample records 80,000 to 100,000 clones, just over 85% being singletons. The sequenced material came from blood. This rearrangement joins TRBV27 to TRBJ1-2; D ambiguous. This sequence was found in a man in his thirties or forties in good health. DNA of the CDR3: TGTGCCAGCAGTTTAGCCGGACCGTCTAACTATGGCTACACCTTC. Protein: CASSLAGPSNYGYTF.